This entry describes one T cell receptor beta chain. What this receptor recognizes is not known. The input lacks base qualities; no much larger clone sits a single base away. Receptor amplification or capture employed the immunoSEQ multiplex PCR assay. Here the immuneACCESS table is served through TCRdb, limited to in-frame sequences with V and J called. Missing clones are a known gap in these copies; in checked studies unresolved V genes cover under half, and the rest lacks a known reason. This sample lists some 80,000 clones; 90% to 95% were detected once. About 0.39% of the sample belongs to the ten largest clones. This record belongs to a study of technical replicates of blood from a handful of donors (TCRdb year 2017). The germline ends are 11 bases apart after V is trimmed by 2 bases and J by 0 bases. CDR3 length: 16 amino acids, cysteine to phenylalanine. Only CDR3 DNA remains: 48 bases, in frame from the first base. CDR1 and CDR2 were assigned from the germline V gene (reference sequence) as LNHDA and SQIVND.

Sequencing used T cells isolated from PBMCs. This TCR came from a human donor in good health. The sequence links TRBV19 to TRBJ1-5; the D region possibly corresponds to TRBD1 (5 bases align). The CDR3 reads as follows: CASSIRAGYSNQPQHF. In nucleotides, the sequence is TGTGCCAGTAGTATAAGGGCAGGGTATAGCAATCAGCCCCAGCATTTT.